This note documents a single T cell receptor (beta chain) sequence. Its antigen is undetermined. Data came from immunoSEQ multiplex PCR; TCRdb stores just in-frame clones and leaves some out. The table shows fewer than 35,000 clones, with approximately 91% occurring only once. This sample is part of a study of regulatory and conventional T cells in RAG deficiency. Study-wide results and caveats: Control T-cell subsets had markedly higher Shannon entropy and lower Simpson indices than RAG-deficient patients. Omenn patients showed >75% Treg-Tconv overlap and shorter CDR3 lengths.

The CDR3 runs 13 residues. CDR1 and CDR2 (germline): SGHAT, FQNNGV. V lost 2 bases and J lost 2, with 6 bases in between. The data were also submitted as part of a second study, on regulatory T cells. That study reports: The PCR used 52 TRBV and 13 TRBJ primers.

The chain carries TRBV11-2 and TRBJ1-1; D gene unclear. The TCR sequence derives from a human donor in good health. The material sequenced was CD8+ T cells sorted from blood. CDR3 residues: CASSLSLNTEAFF. CDR3 nucleotide sequence: TGTGCCAGCAGCTTATCCTTAAACACTGAAGCTTTCTTT.